This T cell receptor beta chain is drawn from a study of blood T cells in healthy people across ages. Study-wide results and limits: When set beside aged donors, long-lived donors presented more naive CD4+ cells and higher diversity.

The CDR3 length is 14 residues. The germline CDR1 and CDR2 sequences are LGHNA and YSLEER. This clonotype was seen only a few times. Its antigen is currently unknown. It was with a sample-barcoded 5' primer and a J-beta primer mix that a second PCR of about 6 to 12 cycles was run. Sequencing recovered at least 3 million CDR3-containing paired-end reads from each sample. TCRdb re-called the 5' RACE reads through MiXCR, storing one row per CDR3 protein. The sample contains under 2,000,000 distinct CDR3 sequences, about 49% of which appear only once. Peripheral blood from each donor was collected in a volume of about 9.9 milliliters. RNA extraction gave at least 5.5 micrograms of total RNA per sample.

The J gene is TRBJ2-7, the V gene TRBV4-3; no definite D call. The J call may be in error: the DNA end matches TRBJ2-5 better. The source material was blood. This TCR derives from a woman aged 40 to 50 in good health. CDR3 coding DNA: TGCGCCAGCAGCCAATTTGGCCTAGGGGAGACCCAGTACTTC. Its protein product is CASSQFGLGETQYF.